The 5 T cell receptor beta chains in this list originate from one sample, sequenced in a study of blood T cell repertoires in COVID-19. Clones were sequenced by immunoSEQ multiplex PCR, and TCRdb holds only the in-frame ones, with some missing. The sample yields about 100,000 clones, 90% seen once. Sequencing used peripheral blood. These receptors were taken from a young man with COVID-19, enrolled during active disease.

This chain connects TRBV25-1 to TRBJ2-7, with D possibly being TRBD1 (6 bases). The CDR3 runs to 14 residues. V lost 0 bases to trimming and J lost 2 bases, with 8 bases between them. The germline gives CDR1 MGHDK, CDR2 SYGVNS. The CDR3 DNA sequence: TGTGCCAGCAGTGAATATTCAGGGGCCTACGAGCAGTACTTC. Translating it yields CASSEYSGAYEQYF.

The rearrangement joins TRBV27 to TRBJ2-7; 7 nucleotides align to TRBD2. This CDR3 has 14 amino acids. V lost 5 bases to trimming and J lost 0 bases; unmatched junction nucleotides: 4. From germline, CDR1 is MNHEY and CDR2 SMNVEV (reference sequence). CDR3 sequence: CASSRASGSYEQYF. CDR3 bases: TGTGCCAGCAGTAGGGCTAGCGGCTCCTACGAGCAGTACTTC.

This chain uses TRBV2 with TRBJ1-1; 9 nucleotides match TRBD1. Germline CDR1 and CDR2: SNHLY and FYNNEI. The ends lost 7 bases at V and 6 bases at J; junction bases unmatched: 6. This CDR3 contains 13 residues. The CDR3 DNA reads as TGTGCCAGCATTTTACAGGGGGCCGCTGAAGCTTTCTTT. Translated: CASILQGAAEAFF.

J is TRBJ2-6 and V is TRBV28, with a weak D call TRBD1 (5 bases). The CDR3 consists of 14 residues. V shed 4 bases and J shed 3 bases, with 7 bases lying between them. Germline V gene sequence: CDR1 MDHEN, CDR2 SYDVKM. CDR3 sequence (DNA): TGTGCCAGCAGTTCCAGGGTTGGGGCCAACGTCCTGACTTTC. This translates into CASSSRVGANVLTF.

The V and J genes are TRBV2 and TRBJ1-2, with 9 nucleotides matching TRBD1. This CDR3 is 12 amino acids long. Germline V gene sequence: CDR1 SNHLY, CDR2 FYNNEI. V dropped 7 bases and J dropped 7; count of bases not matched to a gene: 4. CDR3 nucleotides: TGTGCCAGCAATCGACAGGGGGTTGGCTACACCTTC. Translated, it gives CASNRQGVGYTF.